This TCR beta chain was found in a study of PD-1 blockade in classical Hodgkin lymphoma (dated by TCRdb to 2020 to 2021). Describing the broader study: Nivolumab dosing was 3 mg/kg intravenously every 2 weeks, continuing until either disease progression or unacceptable toxicity. To define a peripheral blood immune signature of response to PD-1 blockade in classical Hodgkin lymphoma, the study combined TCR beta sequencing with CyTOF.

As for this clone: The specificity of this receptor is unknown. The record has no base qualities; no much larger clone is one base away.

Study-wide conclusions, independent of this receptor: Baseline TCR diversity was reported to be lower in newly diagnosed patients than in healthy donors, and even lower in relapsed/refractory patients. The study was restricted to a single clinical trial cohort, and the causes of repertoire differences, possibly disease activity or prior therapy, were left undefined. Lower diversity was seen in patients whose nivolumab began less than 1 year after ASCT, and these patients were left out of later analyses so that immune reconstitution would not confound the results. Trial patients achieving complete response had baseline diversity similar to newly diagnosed patients, whereas partial responders and progressors had significantly lower diversity. A significant rise by C4D1 was seen in CD4+ but not CD8+ TCR diversity (p=0.0027 vs p=0.16), with the rise being most apparent in complete responders (p=0.02).

The time point label of this sample denotes: cycle 2 day 1 (C2D1) of nivolumab. Relapse after autologous stem cell transplantation had occurred in all trial patients, and cohorts A, B and C were distinguished by prior brentuximab vedotin exposure. The trial cohort included fewer than 60 patients with relapsed/refractory classical Hodgkin lymphoma, and each patient had a best overall response of complete response, partial response or progressive disease. Trial patients were treated with single-agent nivolumab in the multi-cohort phase II CheckMate 205 trial. Best overall response was determined by an independent review committee according to the 2007 International Working Group response criteria. PBMCs from the trial were collected at three points: immediately before nivolumab initiation (C1D1), and during therapy at cycle 2 day 1 and cycle 4 day 1. Peripheral blood was collected in 8 mL Vacutainer Cell Preparation Tubes, from which PBMCs were isolated by centrifugation and then cryopreserved.

The Qiagen DNeasy kit was used to extract genomic DNA both from unsorted PBMCs and from the negatively selected CD4+ and CD8+ fractions. Amplification of TCR beta CDR3 regions was done by immunoSEQ multiplex PCR with primers that anneal to V and J segments. A synthetic immune receptor repertoire was used to minimize amplification bias, and any remaining bias was removed computationally after sequencing. The authors' analysis ran thus. Custom Python scripts were used to quantify repertoire diversity as the Shannon entropy index. Unsorted, CD4+ and CD8+ repertoires were analyzed separately, except for combined analyses in which CD4+ and CD8+ sequences were merged in silico. A clone was considered expanded if an increase in frequency of at least 2-fold after treatment relative to C1D1 was found, and a pseudocount of 0.5 was applied to clones undetected at baseline. Singleton clones were defined as clones with 0 or 1 copy at C1D1, and non-singleton clones were defined as clones with 2 or more copies. Clones expanded in unsorted samples were labelled as CD4+, CD8+ or unknown by matching protein sequences in sorted samples from the same patient. Wilcoxon tests on paired samples were used to test changes in diversity from C1D1 to C4D1. TCRdb obtained this table from immuneACCESS and retained in-frame rearrangements with V and J assigned. These tables miss some clones; where compared with another copy, unresolved V genes account for less than half of the shortfall, and the remainder is unexplained. V, J and clone size reflect that table, while D and trimming were determined from the DNA. The sample contains approximately 99,000 clones, more than 80% of them found a single time. The ten most abundant clones make up roughly 16% of the sample.

V loses 3 bases, J loses 7 bases, and the germline ends lie 22 bases apart. The CDR3, cysteine through phenylalanine, is 16 amino acids long. The retained sequence is limited to the CDR3, 48 bases, with the frame set at the first base. The CDR1 and CDR2 encoded by the germline V gene are KGHSH and LQKENI. The sequenced sample was peripheral blood mononuclear cells (PBMCs), obtained before the second cycle of nivolumab. This TCR derives from a human donor with classical Hodgkin lymphoma. The chain is encoded by TRBV18 joined to TRBJ2-7; the D gene remains uncertain. The sequence in DNA is TGTGCCAGCTCACCTCCAGGCAGGTCACTTCAAGGGGAGCAGTACTTC. This is translated as CASSPPGRSLQGEQYF.